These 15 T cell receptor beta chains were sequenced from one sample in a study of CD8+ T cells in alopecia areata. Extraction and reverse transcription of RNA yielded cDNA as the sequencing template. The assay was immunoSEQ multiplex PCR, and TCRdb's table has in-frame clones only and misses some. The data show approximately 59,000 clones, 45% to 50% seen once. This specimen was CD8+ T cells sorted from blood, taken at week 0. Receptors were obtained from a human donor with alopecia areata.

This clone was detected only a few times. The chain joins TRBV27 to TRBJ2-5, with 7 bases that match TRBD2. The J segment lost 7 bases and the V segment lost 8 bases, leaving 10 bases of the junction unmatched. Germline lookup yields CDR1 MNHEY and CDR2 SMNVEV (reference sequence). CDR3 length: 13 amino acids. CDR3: CASATAGVATQYF. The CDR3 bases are TGTGCCAGCGCGACGGCGGGGGTGGCGACCCAGTACTTC.

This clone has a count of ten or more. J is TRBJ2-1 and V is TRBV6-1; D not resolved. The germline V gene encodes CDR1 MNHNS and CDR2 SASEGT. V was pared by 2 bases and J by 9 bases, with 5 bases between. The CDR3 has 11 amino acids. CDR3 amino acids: CASSELFEQFF. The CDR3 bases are TGTGCCAGCAGTGAACTGTTTGAGCAGTTCTTC.

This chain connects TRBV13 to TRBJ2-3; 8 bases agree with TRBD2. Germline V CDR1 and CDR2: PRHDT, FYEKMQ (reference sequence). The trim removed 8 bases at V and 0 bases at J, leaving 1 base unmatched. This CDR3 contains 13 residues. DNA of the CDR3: TGTGCCAGCTCTAGCGGGAGCACAGATACGCAGTATTTT. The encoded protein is CASSSGSTDTQYF. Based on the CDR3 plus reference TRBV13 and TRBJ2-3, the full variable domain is AAGVIQSPRHLIKEKRETATLKCYPIPRHDTVYWYQQGPGQDPQFLISFYEKMQSDKGSIPDRFSAQQFSDYHSELNMSSLELGDSALYFCASSSGSTDTQYFGPGTRLTVL.

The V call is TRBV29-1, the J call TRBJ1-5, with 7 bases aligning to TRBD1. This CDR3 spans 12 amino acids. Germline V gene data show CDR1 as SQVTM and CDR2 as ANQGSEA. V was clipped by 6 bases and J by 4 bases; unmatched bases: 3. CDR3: CSVRQGNQPQHF. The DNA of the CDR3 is TGCAGCGTCCGACAGGGTAATCAGCCCCAGCATTTT.

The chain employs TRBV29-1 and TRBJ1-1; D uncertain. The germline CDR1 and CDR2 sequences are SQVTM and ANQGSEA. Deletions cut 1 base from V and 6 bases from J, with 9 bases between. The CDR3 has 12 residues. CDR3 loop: CSVEATGAEAFF. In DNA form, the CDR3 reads TGCAGCGTTGAAGCCACGGGTGCTGAAGCTTTCTTT.

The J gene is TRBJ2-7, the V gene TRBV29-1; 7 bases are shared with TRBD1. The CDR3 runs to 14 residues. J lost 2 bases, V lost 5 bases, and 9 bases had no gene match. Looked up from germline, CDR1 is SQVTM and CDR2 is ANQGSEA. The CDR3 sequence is CSVQTGASTYEQYF. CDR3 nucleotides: TGCAGCGTTCAAACAGGGGCAAGTACCTACGAGCAGTACTTC.

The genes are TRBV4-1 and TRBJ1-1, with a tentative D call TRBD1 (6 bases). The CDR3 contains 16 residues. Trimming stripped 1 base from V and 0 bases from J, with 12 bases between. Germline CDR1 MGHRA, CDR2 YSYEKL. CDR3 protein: CASSQVQGPLNTEAFF. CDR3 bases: TGCGCCAGCAGCCAAGTACAGGGCCCGTTGAACACTGAAGCTTTCTTT.

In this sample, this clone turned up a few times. Written as DNA, the CDR3 is TGCAGCGTTCTCCGATGGAATGAGCAGTTCTTC. Its translation is CSVLRWNEQFF. The chain carries TRBV29-1 and TRBJ2-1, with no clear D. This CDR3 comprises 11 residues. Trimming took off 5 bases at V and 7 bases at J, with 9 bases between the two ends. The germline V gene has CDR1 SQVTM and CDR2 ANQGSEA.

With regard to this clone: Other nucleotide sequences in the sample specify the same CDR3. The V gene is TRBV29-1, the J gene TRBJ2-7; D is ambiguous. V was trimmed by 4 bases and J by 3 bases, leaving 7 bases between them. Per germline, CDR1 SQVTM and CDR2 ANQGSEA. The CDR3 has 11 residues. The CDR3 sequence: CSVVGGYEQYF. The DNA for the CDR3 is TGCAGCGTTGTTGGTGGCTACGAGCAGTACTTC.

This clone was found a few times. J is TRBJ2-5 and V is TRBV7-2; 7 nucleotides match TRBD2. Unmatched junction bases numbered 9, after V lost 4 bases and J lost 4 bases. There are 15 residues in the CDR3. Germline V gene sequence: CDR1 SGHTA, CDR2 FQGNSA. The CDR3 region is CASSSTQRDGETQYF. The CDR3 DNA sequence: TGTGCCAGCAGCTCGACACAGCGGGACGGAGAGACCCAGTACTTC.

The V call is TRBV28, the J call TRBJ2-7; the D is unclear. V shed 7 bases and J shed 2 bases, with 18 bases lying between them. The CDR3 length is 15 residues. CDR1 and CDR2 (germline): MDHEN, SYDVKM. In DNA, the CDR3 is TGTGCCAGCAATGACCGAGACACCATCCCCTACGAGCAGTACTTC. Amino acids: CASNDRDTIPYEQYF.

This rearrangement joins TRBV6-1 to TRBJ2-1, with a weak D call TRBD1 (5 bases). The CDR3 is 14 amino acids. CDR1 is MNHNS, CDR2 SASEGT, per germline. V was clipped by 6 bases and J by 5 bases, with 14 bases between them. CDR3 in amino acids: CASRPVGRNNEQFF. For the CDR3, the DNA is TGTGCCAGCAGGCCAGTGGGGCGGAACAATGAGCAGTTCTTC.

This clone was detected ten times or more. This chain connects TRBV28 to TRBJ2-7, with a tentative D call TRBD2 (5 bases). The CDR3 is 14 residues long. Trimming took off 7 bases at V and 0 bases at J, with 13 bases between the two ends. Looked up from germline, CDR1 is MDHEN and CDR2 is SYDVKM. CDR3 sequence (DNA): TGTGCCAGCACCAAGGACTCGAGCTCCTACGAGCAGTACTTC. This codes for CASTKDSSSYEQYF. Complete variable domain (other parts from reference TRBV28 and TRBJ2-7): DVKVTQSSRYLVKRTGEKVFLECVQDMDHENMFWYRQDPGLGLRLIYFSYDVKMKEKGDIPEGYSVSREKKERFSLILESASTNQTSMYLCASTKDSSSYEQYFGPGTRLTVT.

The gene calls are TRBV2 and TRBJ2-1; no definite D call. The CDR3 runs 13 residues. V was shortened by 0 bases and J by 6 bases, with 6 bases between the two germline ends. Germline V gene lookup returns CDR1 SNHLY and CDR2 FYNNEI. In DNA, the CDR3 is TGTGCCAGCAGTGAAGCACCTGGCAATGAGCAGTTCTTC. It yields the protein CASSEAPGNEQFF.

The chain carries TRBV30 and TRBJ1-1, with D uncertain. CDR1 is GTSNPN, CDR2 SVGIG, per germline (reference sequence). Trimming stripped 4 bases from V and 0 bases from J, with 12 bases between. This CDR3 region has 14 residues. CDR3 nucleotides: TGTGCCTGGACCAGCGGGCAATTGAACACTGAAGCTTTCTTT. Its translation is CAWTSGQLNTEAFF.